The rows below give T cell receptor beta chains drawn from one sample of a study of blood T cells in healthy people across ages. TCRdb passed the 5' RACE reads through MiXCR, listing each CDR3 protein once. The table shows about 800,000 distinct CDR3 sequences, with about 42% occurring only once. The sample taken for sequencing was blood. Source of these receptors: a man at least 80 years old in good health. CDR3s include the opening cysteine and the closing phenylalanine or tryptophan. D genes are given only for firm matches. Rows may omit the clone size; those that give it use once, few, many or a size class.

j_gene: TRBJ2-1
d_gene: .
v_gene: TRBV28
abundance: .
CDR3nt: TGTGCCAGCAGGCGAAACTCCCGGGGGCAGTTCTTC
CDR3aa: CASRRNSRGQFF

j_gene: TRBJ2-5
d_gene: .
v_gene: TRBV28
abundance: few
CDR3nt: TGTGCCAGCAGTTTACAGGCCGAACCCCGGGAGACCCAGTACTTC
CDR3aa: CASSLQAEPRETQYF

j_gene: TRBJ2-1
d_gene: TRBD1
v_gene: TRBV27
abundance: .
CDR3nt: TGTGCCAGCAGTTATAGGGACAGCTCTGACAATGAGCAGTTCTTC
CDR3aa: CASSYRDSSDNEQFF

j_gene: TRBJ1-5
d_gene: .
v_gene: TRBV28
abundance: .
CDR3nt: TGTGCCAGCACCTCTGGGGCATATCAGCCCCAGCATTTT
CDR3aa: CASTSGAYQPQHF

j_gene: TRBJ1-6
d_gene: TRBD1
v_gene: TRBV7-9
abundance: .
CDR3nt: TGTGCCAGCAGACCCGGGACAGGGGTTAATTCACCCCTCCACTTT
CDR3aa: CASRPGTGVNSPLHF

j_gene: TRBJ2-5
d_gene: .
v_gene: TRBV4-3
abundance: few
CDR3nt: TGCGCCAGCAGCCAGGGGGGGGACAGCTCTACTGAGACCCAGTACTTC
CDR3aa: CASSQGGDSSTETQYF

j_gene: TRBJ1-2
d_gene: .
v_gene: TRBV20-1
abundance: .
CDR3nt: TGCAGTGCTAGAGACGCCGACGGACGAAACTCGTACTATGGCTACACCTTC
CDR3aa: CSARDADGRNSYYGYTF

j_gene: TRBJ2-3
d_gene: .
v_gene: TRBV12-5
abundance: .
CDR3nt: TGTGCTAGTGGTTTCGATGCACACAGGACCCGGGTTCAGAGCACAGATACGCAGTATTTT
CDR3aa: CASGFDAHRTRVQSTDTQYF

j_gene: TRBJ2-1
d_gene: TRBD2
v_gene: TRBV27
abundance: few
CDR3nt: TGTGCCAGCAGTCTAAGGACTAGCGGGAGCCCGCCCGGCAATGAGCAGTTCTTC
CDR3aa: CASSLRTSGSPPGNEQFF

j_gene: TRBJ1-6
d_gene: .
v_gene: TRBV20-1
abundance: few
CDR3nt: TGCAGTGCTAGTCGGGAGTCCTATAATTCACCCCTCCACTTT
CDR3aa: CSASRESYNSPLHF

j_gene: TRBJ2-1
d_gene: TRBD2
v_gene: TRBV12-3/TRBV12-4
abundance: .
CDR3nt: TGTGCCAGCAGTTTAGGGGGGTGGAATGCGGGAGGACTGGGTGAGCAGTTCTTC
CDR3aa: CASSLGGWNAGGLGEQFF

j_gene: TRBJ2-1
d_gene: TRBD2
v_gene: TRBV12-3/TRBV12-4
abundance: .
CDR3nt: TGTGCCAGCAGCTTACTAGCGGGAGGGACCATCTCCTACAATGAGCAGTTCTTC
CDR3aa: CASSLLAGGTISYNEQFF

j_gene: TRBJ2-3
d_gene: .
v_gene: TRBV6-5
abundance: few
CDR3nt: TGTGCCAGCAGTACAGGGAGGATAAACACAGATACGCAGTATTTT
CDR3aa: CASSTGRINTDTQYF

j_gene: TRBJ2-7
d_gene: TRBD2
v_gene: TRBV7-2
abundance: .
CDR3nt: TGTGCCAGCAGCAAGGGACTAGCGAGCTACGAGCAGTACTTC
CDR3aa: CASSKGLASYEQYF

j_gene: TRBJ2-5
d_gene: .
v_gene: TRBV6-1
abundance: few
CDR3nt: TGTGCCAGCACCTTCCTTCGGTCGGGAACCCAAGAGACCCAGTACTTC
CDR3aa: CASTFLRSGTQETQYF

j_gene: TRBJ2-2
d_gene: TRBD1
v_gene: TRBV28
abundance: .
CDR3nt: TGTGCCAGCCGACAGGGGGGGAGCACCGGGGAGCTGTTTTTT
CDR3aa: CASRQGGSTGELFF

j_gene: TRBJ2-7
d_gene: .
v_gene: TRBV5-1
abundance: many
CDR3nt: TGCGCCAGCAGCTTGGGTTCTTCCGGTAGCTCCTACGAGCAGTACTTC
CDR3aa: CASSLGSSGSSYEQYF

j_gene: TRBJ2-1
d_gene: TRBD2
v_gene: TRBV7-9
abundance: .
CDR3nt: TGTGCCAGCAGCCAAACTAGCGTCGCCTACAATGAGCAGTTCTTC
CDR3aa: CASSQTSVAYNEQFF

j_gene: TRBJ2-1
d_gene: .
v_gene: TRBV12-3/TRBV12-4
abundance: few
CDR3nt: TGTGCCAGCAGTGTCACAGGTGGGCGCTGGAATGAGCAGTTCTTC
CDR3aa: CASSVTGGRWNEQFF

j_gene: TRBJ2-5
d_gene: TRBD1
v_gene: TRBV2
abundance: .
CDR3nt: TGTGCCAGCAGTTTGCAGGGGGCTATGGGGTACTTC
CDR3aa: CASSLQGAMGYF

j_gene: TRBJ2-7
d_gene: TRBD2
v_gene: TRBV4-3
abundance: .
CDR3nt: TGCGCCAGCAGCCAAACGGAGCGGGACTACGAGCAGTACTTC
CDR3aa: CASSQTERDYEQYF

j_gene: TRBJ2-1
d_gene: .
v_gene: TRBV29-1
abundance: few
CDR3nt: TGCAGCGTTGAAAGGAGCAATGAGCAGTTCTTC
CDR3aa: CSVERSNEQFF

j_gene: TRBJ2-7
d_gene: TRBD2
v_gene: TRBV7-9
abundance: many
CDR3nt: TGTGCCAGCAGCTTAGGAGGACTAGCGGGTGCTTACGAGCAGTACTTC
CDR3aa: CASSLGGLAGAYEQYF

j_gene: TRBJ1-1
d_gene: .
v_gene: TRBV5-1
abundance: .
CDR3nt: TGCGCCAGCAGCTTGAATTTGGGCCCTGAAGCTTTCTTT
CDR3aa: CASSLNLGPEAFF

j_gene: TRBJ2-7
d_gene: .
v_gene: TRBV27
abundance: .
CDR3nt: TGTGCCAGCAGTTCCGTGACAACCGGGACCTCCTACGAGCAGTATTTC
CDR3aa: CASSSVTTGTSYEQYF

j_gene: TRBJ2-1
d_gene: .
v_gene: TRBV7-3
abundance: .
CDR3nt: TGTGCCAGCAGCCCCCAGGCAGGGGCCGTGTACAATGAGCAGTTCTTC
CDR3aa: CASSPQAGAVYNEQFF

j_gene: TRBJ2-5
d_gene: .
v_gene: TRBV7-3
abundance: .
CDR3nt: TGTGCCAGCAGCTCAAGTTACAAGGAACCAGAGCAGTACTTC
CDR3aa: CASSSSYKEPEQYF

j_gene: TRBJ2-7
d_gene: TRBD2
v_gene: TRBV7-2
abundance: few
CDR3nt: TGTGCCAGCAGCCCATTAGCGGGAGTATTAAACAATGAGCAGTACTTC
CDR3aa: CASSPLAGVLNNEQYF

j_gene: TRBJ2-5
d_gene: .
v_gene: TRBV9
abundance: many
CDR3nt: TGTGCCAGCAGCGTTTCGGACAGCCAAGAGACCCAGTACTTC
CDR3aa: CASSVSDSQETQYF

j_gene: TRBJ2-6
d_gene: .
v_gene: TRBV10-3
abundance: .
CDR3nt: TGTGCCATCATGAGGGGCCTCTACTCTGGGGCCAACGTCCTGACTTTC
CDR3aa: CAIMRGLYSGANVLTF

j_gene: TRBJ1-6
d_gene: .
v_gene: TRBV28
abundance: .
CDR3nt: TGTGCCAGCAGTTCGGACCCTGGGACGACGTCACCCCTCCACTTT
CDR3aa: CASSSDPGTTSPLHF

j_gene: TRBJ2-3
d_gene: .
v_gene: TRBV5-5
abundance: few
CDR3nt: TGTGCCAGCAGCTGGGAAGGGGCGACAGATACGCAGTATTTT
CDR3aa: CASSWEGATDTQYF

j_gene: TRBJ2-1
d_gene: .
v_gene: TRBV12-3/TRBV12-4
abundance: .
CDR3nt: TGTGCCAACACCGGTTCTGTTGAGCAGTTCTTC
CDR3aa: CANTGSVEQFF

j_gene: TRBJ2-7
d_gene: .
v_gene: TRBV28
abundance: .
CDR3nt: TGTGCCAGCAGTTTAGGAGGCGTGGGCTACAATGAGCAGTACTTC
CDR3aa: CASSLGGVGYNEQYF

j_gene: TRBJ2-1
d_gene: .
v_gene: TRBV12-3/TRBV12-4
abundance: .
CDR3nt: TGTGCCAGCAGTTTATACCCGAGTAACAATGAGCAGTTCTTC
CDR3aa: CASSLYPSNNEQFF

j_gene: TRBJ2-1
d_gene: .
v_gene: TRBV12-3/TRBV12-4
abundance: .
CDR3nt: TGTGCCAGCAGACCGGAGGGGCGAAATGAGCAGTTCTTC
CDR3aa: CASRPEGRNEQFF

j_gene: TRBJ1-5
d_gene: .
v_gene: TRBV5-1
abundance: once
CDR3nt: TGCGCCAGCAGCGGAGGGGTGGGTGATCAGCCCCAGCATTTT
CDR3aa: CASSGGVGDQPQHF

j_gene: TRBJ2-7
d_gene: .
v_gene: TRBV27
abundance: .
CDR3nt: TGTGCCAGCAGTGCCAACAGGTTTTCCGAGCAGTACTTC
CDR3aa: CASSANRFSEQYF

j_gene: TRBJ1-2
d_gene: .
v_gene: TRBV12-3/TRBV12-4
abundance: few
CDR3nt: TGTGCCAGCAGTTTCGGGGACGGCTATGGCTACACCTTC
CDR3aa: CASSFGDGYGYTF

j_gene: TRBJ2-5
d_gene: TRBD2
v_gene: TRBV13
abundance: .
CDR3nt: TGTGCCAGCAGCTCCCTACTAGCGGGGGGCGGAGAGACCCAGTACTTC
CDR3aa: CASSSLLAGGGETQYF

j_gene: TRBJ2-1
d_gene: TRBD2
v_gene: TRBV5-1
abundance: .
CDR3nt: TGCGCCAGCAGCAAACCGACTAGCGGGAGGGACAATGAGCAGTTCTTC
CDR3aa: CASSKPTSGRDNEQFF

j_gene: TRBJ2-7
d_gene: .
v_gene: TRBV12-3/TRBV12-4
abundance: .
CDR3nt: TGTACCAGCAGGGGACTTTCCTACGAGCAGTACTTC
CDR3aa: CTSRGLSYEQYF

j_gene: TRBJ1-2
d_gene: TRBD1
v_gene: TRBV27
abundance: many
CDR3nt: TGTGCCAGCAGTTTTACAGGGGTGGGCTATGGCTACACCTTC
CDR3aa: CASSFTGVGYGYTF

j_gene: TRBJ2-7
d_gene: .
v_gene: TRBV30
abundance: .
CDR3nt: TGTGCCTGGAGTTTACCGAGGACATCTGATTCCTACGAGCAGTACTTC
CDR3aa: CAWSLPRTSDSYEQYF

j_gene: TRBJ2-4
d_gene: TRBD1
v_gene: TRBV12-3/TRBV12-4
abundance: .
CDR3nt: TGTGCCAGCAGACAGGGGGACATTCAGTACTTC
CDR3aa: CASRQGDIQYF

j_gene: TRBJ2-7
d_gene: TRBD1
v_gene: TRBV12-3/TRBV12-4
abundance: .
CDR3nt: TGTGCCAGCGGTCCCAGACAGGGGGCAGACGAGCAGTACTTC
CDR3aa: CASGPRQGADEQYF

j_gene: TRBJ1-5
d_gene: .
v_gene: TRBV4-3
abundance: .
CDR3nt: TGCGCCAGCAGCCAAGATGCCGGGGGGGCTAATCAGCCCCAGCATTTT
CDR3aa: CASSQDAGGANQPQHF

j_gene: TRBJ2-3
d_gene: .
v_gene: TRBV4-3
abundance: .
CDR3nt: TGCGCCAGCAGCCAAATCCGCCGGGCGCAGGAGACAGATACGCAGTATTTT
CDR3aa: CASSQIRRAQETDTQYF

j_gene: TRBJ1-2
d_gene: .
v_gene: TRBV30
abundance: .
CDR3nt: TGTGCCTGGGGACAGAGACGTTATGGCTACACCTTC
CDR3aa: CAWGQRRYGYTF

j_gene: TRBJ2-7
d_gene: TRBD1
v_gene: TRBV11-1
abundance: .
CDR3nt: TGTGCCAGCAGCTCCAGGGGGAACTACTACGAGCAGTACTTC
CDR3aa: CASSSRGNYYEQYF

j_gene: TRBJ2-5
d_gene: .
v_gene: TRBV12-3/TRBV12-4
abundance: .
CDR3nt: TGTGCCAGCAGATCCCGGGACACCCTCGCAGAGACCCAGTACTTC
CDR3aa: CASRSRDTLAETQYF

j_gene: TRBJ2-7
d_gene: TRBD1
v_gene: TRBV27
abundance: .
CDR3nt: TGTGCCAGCAGTCCCCCAGCCGGGACAGGGGACGAGCAGTACTTC
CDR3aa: CASSPPAGTGDEQYF

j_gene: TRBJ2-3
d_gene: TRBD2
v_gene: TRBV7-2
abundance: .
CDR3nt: TGTGCCAGCAGACCAGCGGGGGGGATGAATACGCAGTATTTT
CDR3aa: CASRPAGGMNTQYF

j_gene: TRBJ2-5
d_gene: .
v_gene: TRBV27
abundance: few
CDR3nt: TGTGCCAGCAGTCGATATGGGATGGGGAGAGAAGAGACCCAGTACTTC
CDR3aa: CASSRYGMGREETQYF